The 20 T cell receptor beta chains in this list originate from one sample, sequenced in a study of T cell repertoires in cytomegalovirus infection. Using its own MiXCR run on the reads, TCRdb lists one record per CDR3 protein. The table has fewer than 550,000 distinct CDR3 sequences, 11% seen once. The material sequenced was PBMCs. The receptor set was obtained from a human donor in good health (CMV status not recorded). Some clones in this sample may be carry-over from other donors' samples.

This clonotype was picked up many times. V and J are TRBV5-1 and TRBJ2-3; D is unresolved. V lost 0 bases and J 0 bases, leaving 8 bases between the germline ends. CDR3 size: 15 residues. Per germline, CDR1 SGHRS and CDR2 YFSETQ. The CDR3 coding sequence is TGCGCCAGCAGCTTGGAGCAGGAGAGCACAGATACGCAGTATTTT. This translates into CASSLEQESTDTQYF.

This clonotype was seen repeatedly, ten times or more. This chain links TRBV7-6 with TRBJ2-1; 13 nucleotides line up with TRBD2. After removal of 5 bases from V and 5 bases from J, the junction contained 6 bases not matched to a gene. CDR3 length equals 16 residues. Germline CDR1 and CDR2: SGHVS and FNYEAQ. The CDR3 here is CASSVYGTSGNNEQFF. The CDR3 nucleotides are TGTGCCAGCAGCGTATACGGGACTAGCGGGAACAATGAGCAGTTCTTC.

This clonotype appeared many times. The chain carries TRBV28 and TRBJ2-7, with 7 nucleotides matching TRBD1. V lost 6 bases and J lost 5; bases outside the gene matches: 16. The CDR3 loop spans 16 amino acids. Germline values: CDR1 MDHEN, CDR2 SYDVKM. The DNA of the CDR3 is TGTGCCAGCAGGGGGGCTCCCGGGACAGCGTACCACGAGCAGTACTTC. Its protein product is CASRGAPGTAYHEQYF.

This clonotype was seen many times. This rearrangement joins TRBV11-2 to TRBJ1-5; a possible D gene is TRBD1 (5 bases). This CDR3 has 18 residues. The V gene's germline CDR1 is SGHAT and CDR2 FQNNGV. Trimming removed 1 base at V and 0 bases at J, with 16 bases between. In nucleotides, the CDR3 is TGTGCCAGCAGCTTAGGGGGTGGGGGGGGAGGTAGCAATCAGCCCCAGCATTTT. This codes for CASSLGGGGGGSNQPQHF.

The chain has TRBV5-4 and TRBJ1-3; 7 positions match TRBD1. Germline loops: CDR1 SGHNT, CDR2 YYREEE (reference sequence). The CDR3 covers 15 residues. The V gene end was trimmed by 7 bases and the J gene end by 0 bases; junction bases not matched to a gene: 7. The CDR3 nucleotides are TGTGCCAGCCGATCAGGGGGGGCCTCTGGAAACACCATATATTTT. Protein: CASRSGGASGNTIYF. Filled out from reference TRBV5-4 and TRBJ1-3, the complete variable domain reads ETGVTQSPTHLIKTRGQQVTLRCSSQSGHNTVSWYQQALGQGPQFIFQYYREEENGRGNFPPRFSGLQFPNYSSELNVNALELDDSALYLCASRSGGASGNTIYFGEGSWLTVV.

This clonotype was seen many times. J is TRBJ2-4 and V is TRBV11-2; a possible D gene is TRBD2 (6 bases). This CDR3 has 16 amino acids. V dropped 4 bases and J dropped 0 bases, with 13 bases sitting between them. Germline-derived CDR1 and CDR2 are SGHAT and FQNNGV. The CDR3 here is CASSWGVDLAKNIQYF. Here the CDR3 DNA reads TGTGCCAGCAGCTGGGGGGTAGACCTAGCCAAAAACATTCAGTACTTC.

The chain is built from TRBV4-1 and TRBJ1-5; 9 nucleotides line up with TRBD1. The CDR3 has 16 amino acids. The V and J ends lost 4 bases and 5 bases, in that order; junction bases with no gene match: 9. CDR1 is MGHRA, CDR2 YSYEKL, per germline. CDR3 coding DNA: TGCGCCAGCAGCCCGGCACAGGGGGCACCTTATCAGCCCCAGCATTTT. Its protein is CASSPAQGAPYQPQHF.

This clonotype was observed many times. The rearrangement uses TRBV12-3 or TRBV12-4 and TRBJ1-1; TRBD1 matches 7 bases. CDR3 length: 17 amino acids. The junction had 17 bases not matched to a gene; V was cut back by 5 bases and J by 5 bases. This CDR3 is CASSRKTGVQRETEAFF. CDR3 DNA sequence: TGTGCCAGCAGTAGAAAAACAGGGGTGCAAAGGGAAACTGAAGCTTTCTTT.

This clonotype was seen just once. The chain joins TRBV9 to TRBJ2-1; the match to TRBD2 covers 8 bases. Germline loops: CDR1 SGDLS, CDR2 YYNGEE. V gave up 4 bases and J gave up 8 bases; unmatched junction bases: 14. The CDR3 has 16 amino acids. CDR3 in DNA: TGTGCCAGCAGCCTCATGGGAGCGGGGGTGTCACATGAGCAGTTCTTC. Translated: CASSLMGAGVSHEQFF.

This clonotype came up a few times. The V and J genes are TRBV18 and TRBJ2-5; the D is unclear. V lost 2 bases, J lost 4 bases, and 5 bases lay in between. This CDR3 spans 12 amino acids. Germline CDR1 KGHSH, CDR2 LQKENI. The CDR3 here is CASSPMRETQYF. For the CDR3, the DNA is TGTGCCAGCTCACCAATGAGAGAGACCCAGTACTTC. Full variable domain (outside the CDR3, taken from reference TRBV18 and TRBJ2-5): NAGVMQNPRHLVRRRGQEARLRCSPMKGHSHVYWYRQLPEEGLKFMVYLQKENIIDESGMPKERFSAEFPKEGPSILRIQQVVRGDSAAYFCASSPMRETQYFGPGTRLLVL.

This clonotype was detected many times. The rearrangement uses TRBV5-6 and TRBJ2-7, with 9 bases aligning to TRBD1. The V segment lost 0 bases and the J segment 5 bases; nucleotides outside the gene matches: 3. Germline CDR1 SGHDT, CDR2 YYEEEE. The CDR3 sequence is 14 residues long. The DNA of the CDR3 is TGTGCCAGCAGCTTGGGGACAGGGGCTAACGAGCAGTACTTC. As protein: CASSLGTGANEQYF.

This clonotype was seen repeatedly, ten times or more. The V and J genes are TRBV6-2 or TRBV6-3 and TRBJ1-5; no clear D. Per germline, CDR1 MNHEY and CDR2 SVGEGT. The CDR3 is 14 residues long. V lost 4 bases and J lost 1, with 8 bases in between. This CDR3 is CASSSFRSNQPQHF. Here the CDR3 DNA reads TGTGCCAGCAGTTCCTTCCGGAGCAATCAGCCCCAGCATTTT.

This clonotype occurred many times. The V gene is TRBV19, the J gene TRBJ2-7; possible D gene TRBD1, 6 bases. The V and J ends lost 0 bases and 2 bases respectively, with 8 bases between them. Germline values: CDR1 LNHDA, CDR2 SQIVND (reference sequence). The CDR3 extends over 14 amino acids. CDR3 in DNA: TGTGCCAGTAGTATAGACAGGGGACCCTACGAGCAGTACTTC. The encoded protein is CASSIDRGPYEQYF.

This clonotype appeared many times. The rearrangement links TRBV20-1 to TRBJ2-7; TRBD2 matches 12 bases. Germline V lookup: CDR1 DFQATT, CDR2 SNEGSKA (reference sequence). There are 16 residues in the CDR3. Trimming took 5 bases from V and 0 from J; bases not matched to a gene: 8. The CDR3 DNA reads TGCAGTGCTTCCGGGACTAGCGGGCCGAGCTCCTACGAGCAGTACTTC. Translating gives CSASGTSGPSSYEQYF.

This clonotype was seen many times. The chain uses TRBV6-2 or TRBV6-3 and TRBJ1-5; 8 bases map to TRBD1. The CDR3 is made up of 12 amino acids. Germline V gene data show CDR1 as MNHEY and CDR2 as SVGEGT. The trim removed 6 bases at V and 11 bases at J, leaving 6 bases unmatched. The CDR3 nucleotides are TGTGCCAGCAGGTTCGCAGGGGGCGCCCAGCATTTT. Translating it yields CASRFAGGAQHF.

This clonotype is a singleton in its sample. The chain employs TRBV7-6 and TRBJ2-5; 8 bases agree with TRBD2. The CDR3 is 15 amino acids. Losses at the gene ends were 5 bases for V and 13 bases for J; bases not matched to a gene: 18. CDR1 is SGHVS and CDR2 is FNYEAQ in the germline V gene. The CDR3 reads CASSPGGERETLGYF. The CDR3, as DNA: TGTGCCAGCAGCCCCGGTGGGGAGCGGGAGACCTTGGGGTACTTC.

In its sample, this clonotype was seen many times. This chain joins TRBV5-4 and TRBJ2-5, with 9 nucleotides matching TRBD2. This CDR3 comprises 14 residues. Germline lookup yields CDR1 SGHNT and CDR2 YYREEE (reference sequence). V gave up 3 bases and J gave up 3 bases; unmatched junction bases: 3. CDR3 DNA: TGTGCCAGCAGCTCTTTAGCGGGGGAAGAGACCCAGTACTTC. Translated: CASSSLAGEETQYF.

This clonotype appeared many times. The chain carries TRBV29-1 and TRBJ1-1, with 7 bases lining up with TRBD1. The V gene's germline CDR1 is SQVTM and CDR2 ANQGSEA. The CDR3 contains 12 residues. V was pared by 6 bases and J by 7 bases, with 8 bases of the junction left unmatched. The chain's CDR3 is CSVQQGFGEAFF. CDR3 nucleotide sequence: TGCAGCGTGCAACAGGGGTTTGGTGAAGCTTTCTTT. Filled out from reference TRBV29-1 and TRBJ1-1, the complete variable domain reads SAVISQKPSRDICQRGTSLTIQCQVDSQVTMMFWYRQQPGQSLTLIATANQGSEATYESGFVIDKFPISRPNLTFSTLTVSNMSPEDSSIYLCSVQQGFGEAFFGQGTRLTVV.

This clonotype has a count of ten or more. The gene calls are TRBV4-2 and TRBJ2-7; the match to TRBD2 covers 9 bases. The ends lost 5 bases at V and 7 bases at J; junction bases unmatched: 12. The CDR3 consists of 15 residues. Germline lookup yields CDR1 LGHNA and CDR2 YNFKEQ. CDR3 in DNA: TGTGCCAGCAGCGTACTGGGGGGACTAGCAAGGGAGCAGTACTTC. Protein sequence: CASSVLGGLAREQYF.

There are a few counts of this clonotype. Here the CDR3 reads CASRASASNYGYTF. Written as DNA, the CDR3 is TGTGCCAGTAGGGCCAGCGCCTCTAACTATGGCTACACCTTC. The chain recombines TRBV19 with TRBJ1-2; no definite D call. Germline V gives CDR1 LNHDA, CDR2 SQIVND (reference sequence). The germline V and J ends were trimmed by 6 bases and 0 bases, with 11 bases remaining between them. The CDR3 loop spans 14 amino acids.